This T cell receptor (beta chain) comes out of a study of post-analysis software for immune sequencing data. Study-level background: Progressive-relapsing, secondary progressive and relapsing-remitting multiple sclerosis were among the disease courses included.

Unique molecular identifiers were carried by the TCR beta cDNA libraries. The T cell input of about 0.95 to 11 million gave a few hundred thousand cDNA molecules. TCRdb re-analysed the PCR reads in MiXCR, keeping a single row per CDR3 protein. Of about 820,000 distinct CDR3 sequences listed, approximately 53% are singletons. Regarding the study as a whole: Patients used five TRBV segments, including TRBV5-6, TRBV5-1 and TRBV20-1, more often than controls. Comparison with controls showed significantly lower normalized Chao1 diversity in multiple sclerosis patients.

The V end was cut by 1 base, the J end by 0 bases, with 22 bases between. The germline CDR1 and CDR2 sequences are DFQATT and SNEGSKA (reference sequence). The CDR3 is 20 residues long. A remark on this clonotype: Its antigen is not known.

The receptor was isolated from a girl aged 10 to 17 with multiple sclerosis. V is TRBV20-1 and J is TRBJ2-6, with a tentative D call TRBD1 (6 bases). Specimen: blood. CDR3: CSARVGGRDKTSSGANVLTF. CDR3 in DNA: TGCAGTGCTAGAGTAGGTGGCCGGGACAAAACCTCCTCTGGGGCCAACGTCCTGACTTTC.